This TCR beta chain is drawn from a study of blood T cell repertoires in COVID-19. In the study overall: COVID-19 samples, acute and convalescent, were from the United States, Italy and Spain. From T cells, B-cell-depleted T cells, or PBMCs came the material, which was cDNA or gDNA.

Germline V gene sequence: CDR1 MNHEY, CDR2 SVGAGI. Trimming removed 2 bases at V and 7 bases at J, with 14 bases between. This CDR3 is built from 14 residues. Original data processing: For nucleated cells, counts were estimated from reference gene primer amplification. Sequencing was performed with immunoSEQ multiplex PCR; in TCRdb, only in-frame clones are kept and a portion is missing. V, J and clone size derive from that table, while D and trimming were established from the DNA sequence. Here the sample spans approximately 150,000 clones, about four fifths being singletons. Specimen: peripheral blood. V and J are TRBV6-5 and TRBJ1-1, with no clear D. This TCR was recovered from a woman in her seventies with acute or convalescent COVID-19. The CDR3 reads CASSYSLGGYEAFF. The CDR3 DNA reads TGTGCCAGCAGTTACAGTCTGGGCGGGTATGAAGCTTTCTTT.